Sequencing of this T cell receptor beta chain was carried out in a study of blood T cell repertoires in COVID-19. Study at large: Sources were T cells, B-cell-depleted T cells, or PBMCs; the material itself was cDNA or gDNA.

Authors' processing steps: The authors estimated nucleated cell counts from reference gene primer amplification. Measured with immunoSEQ multiplex PCR; TCRdb has only the in-frame clones, and not every one. V and J calls and clone size follow that table, whereas D and trimming were derived from the DNA. The sample has roughly 290,000 clones; approximately 86% are singletons. The length of the CDR3 is 16 residues. CDR1 is SGHRS, CDR2 YFSETQ, per germline. V was pared by 4 bases and J by 3 bases, with 5 bases of the junction left unmatched. This clone was seen a few times. Those enrolled in Seattle joined during active infection and were followed longitudinally afterward.

The TCR originated in a human donor with COVID-19, enrolled during active disease. The donor label of this sample is uncertain. Sample: peripheral blood. The chain recombines TRBV5-1 with TRBJ2-3; TRBD2 matches at 13 bases. The CDR3 here is CASSTGTSGETDTQYF. CDR3 DNA sequence: TGCGCCAGCAGCACGGGGACTAGCGGGGAGACAGATACGCAGTATTTT. The entire variable domain, with the rest obtained from reference TRBV5-1 and TRBJ2-3, is as follows: KAGVTQTPRYLIKTRGQQVTLSCSPISGHRSVSWYQQTPGQGLQFLFEYFSETQRNKGNFPGRFSGRQFSNSRSEMNVSTLELGDSALYLCASSTGTSGETDTQYFGPGTRLTVL.